This T cell receptor beta chain stems from a study of cytomegalovirus exposure and HLA in healthy donors. Findings of the study overall: Available immune exposure information covered CMV serostatus only. Certain indistinguishable V segments, among them TRBV6-2 and TRBV6-3, were excluded.

As to this clone: The antigen remains unidentified.

The PCR ran on 60 Vbeta and 13 Jbeta primers. Clones were read by immunoSEQ multiplex PCR, and TCRdb kept only the in-frame ones, dropping some. This sample has roughly 38,000 clones, with 90% to 95% found just once. CDR3 length: 15 amino acids. V gave up 5 bases and J gave up 2 bases; unmatched junction bases: 8. Germline V gives CDR1 SGHTA, CDR2 FQGTGA. Though nominally healthy at sampling, donors likely had unrecorded immune exposures. This receptor was identified in a woman between 18 and 30 years old in good health and CMV-seronegative. The rearrangement uses TRBV7-3 and TRBJ1-1, with 7 bases aligning to TRBD1. The source material was PBMCs. In nucleotides, the CDR3 is TGTGCCAGCAGCACAACAGGGGCCCCCAACACTGAAGCTTTCTTT. This sequence encodes CASSTTGAPNTEAFF.